The 24 T cell receptor beta chains reported below all come from one sample, sequenced in a study of blood T cell repertoires in COVID-19. Libraries were prepared by immunoSEQ multiplex PCR; TCRdb keeps only in-frame clonotypes and omits some of them. The sample includes 130,000 to 150,000 clones, around 81% of them seen just once. Sequencing was carried out using peripheral blood. Source of these receptors: a human donor in a cohort sampled during active COVID-19.

This clone showed up just once. The chain carries TRBV5-8 and TRBJ1-5; 11 positions agree with TRBD1. Trimming cost V 4 bases and J 4 bases; bases outside gene matches: 4. CDR1 and CDR2 from the germline V gene are SGHTS and YDEGEE. The CDR3 covers 15 residues. The CDR3 reads CASSGQGAGNQPQHF. As DNA, the CDR3 is TGTGCCAGCAGCGGACAGGGGGCAGGGAATCAGCCCCAGCATTTT. The full variable domain, its missing parts supplied by reference TRBV5-8 and TRBJ1-5, is EAGVTQSPTHLIKTRGQQATLRCSPISGHTSVYWYQQALGLGLQFLLWYDEGEERNRGNFPPRFSGRQFPNYSSELNVNALELEDSALYLCASSGQGAGNQPQHFGDGTRLSIL.

The rearrangement uses TRBV4-1 and TRBJ2-3, with D perhaps TRBD2 (5 bases). The CDR3 totals 13 residues. V gave up 0 bases and J gave up 6 bases, with 7 bases separating them. Germline CDR1 MGHRA, CDR2 YSYEKL. Here the CDR3 reads CASSQERGDTQYF. CDR3 DNA: TGCGCCAGCAGCCAAGAGAGAGGGGATACGCAGTATTTT.

This chain connects TRBV18 to TRBJ2-7, with 8 bases matching TRBD1. CDR1 is KGHSH, CDR2 LQKENI, per germline. V gave up 2 bases and J gave up 5 bases; unmatched junction bases: 2. The CDR3 has 13 amino acids. The CDR3: CASSPDRGHEQYF. CDR3 DNA sequence: TGTGCCAGCTCACCAGACAGGGGCCACGAGCAGTACTTC.

Only a few counts were recorded for this clone. V and J are TRBV3-1 (or the pseudogene TRBV3-2) and TRBJ2-2, with D tentatively TRBD1 (6 bases). The germline gives CDR1 LGHDT, CDR2 YNNKEL (reference sequence). This CDR3 contains 17 residues. Between the trimmed V and J ends, which lost 2 bases and 1 base, there was a span of 14 bases. CDR3 DNA sequence: TGTGCCAGCAGCCAACAACAGGGTCCGGGGAACACCGGGGAGCTGTTTTTT. It specifies CASSQQQGPGNTGELFF.

The CDR3 region is CASSLTQGYTQYF. DNA for the CDR3: TGTGCCAGCAGTCTAACTCAGGGCTATACGCAGTATTTT. This chain links TRBV28 with TRBJ2-3, with a weak D call TRBD1 (5 bases). The CDR3 extends over 13 amino acids. Germline CDR1 is MDHEN and CDR2 is SYDVKM. Trimming cost V 5 bases and J 7 bases, with 13 bases left between them.

This clone has a handful of counts. V usage is TRBV27 and J usage is TRBJ1-2, with TRBD1 matching 8 bases. The CDR3 consists of 14 residues. Germline lookup yields CDR1 MNHEY and CDR2 SMNVEV (reference sequence). The V gene end was trimmed by 5 bases and the J gene end by 3 bases; junction bases not matched to a gene: 5. Here the CDR3 reads CASSEGQGYYGYTF. DNA for the CDR3: TGTGCCAGCAGTGAAGGACAGGGTTACTATGGCTACACCTTC.

The chain is built from TRBV6-2 or TRBV6-3 and TRBJ2-1, with TRBD2 matching over 11 bases. Germline V gene sequence: CDR1 MNHEY, CDR2 SVGEGT. The J segment lost 0 bases and the V segment lost 0 bases, leaving 10 bases of the junction unmatched. The CDR3 has 20 residues. CDR3 protein: CASSYSALAGGLSSYNEQFF. CDR3 in DNA: TGTGCCAGCAGTTACTCGGCGCTAGCGGGAGGCCTGAGCTCCTACAATGAGCAGTTCTTC.

V usage is TRBV2 and J usage is TRBJ1-4; 9 bases line up with TRBD1. This CDR3 comprises 13 residues. The J segment lost 5 bases and the V segment lost 7 bases, leaving 2 bases of the junction unmatched. Per germline, CDR1 SNHLY and CDR2 FYNNEI. CDR3 sequence reads: CASMDRGNEKLFF. The CDR3 bases are TGTGCCAGCATGGACAGGGGAAATGAAAAACTGTTTTTT. The whole variable domain, remainder taken from reference TRBV2 and TRBJ1-4, is EPEVTQTPSHQVTQMGQEVILRCVPISNHLYFYWYRQILGQKVEFLVSFYNNEISEKSEIFDDQFSVERPDGSNFTLKIRSTKLEDSAMYFCASMDRGNEKLFFGSGTQLSVL.

In this sample, this clone turned up a few times. The chain has TRBV21-1 and TRBJ2-4; TRBD1, the D gene given by the table, was not confirmed from the DNA. TRBV21-1 is designated a pseudogene. The CDR3 has 16 residues. In DNA form, the CDR3 reads TGTGCCAGCAGCAAAGACGACAGGGTGGCCAAAAACATTCAGTACTTC. As protein: CASSKDDRVAKNIQYF.

The rearrangement joins TRBV12-3 or TRBV12-4 to TRBJ1-2, with 12 bases that match TRBD1. This CDR3 spans 13 amino acids. V shed 6 bases, J shed 8 bases, and the junction held 4 bases outside the gene matches. The CDR3 nucleotides are TGTGCCAGCAGAACCGGGACAGGGGGCGGCTACACCTTC. Its translation is CASRTGTGGGYTF.

The table lists this clone with many counts. The chain joins TRBV6-5 to TRBJ2-7, with TRBD2 identical over 11 bases. V trimming: 7 bases; J trimming: 4 bases; junction bases outside the gene matches: 9. Per germline, CDR1 MNHEY and CDR2 SVGAGI. The CDR3 is made up of 15 amino acids. This CDR3 is CASIEETSGSYEQYF. In DNA form, the CDR3 reads TGTGCCAGCATCGAAGAAACTAGCGGGAGTTACGAGCAGTACTTC.

To note about this clone: Other DNA sequences of this sample code for an identical CDR3. CDR3 sequence reads: CASSPWTSGTDTQYF. The CDR3 nucleotides read TGTGCCAGCAGCCCTTGGACTAGCGGCACAGATACGCAGTATTTT. The rearrangement links TRBV7-2 to TRBJ2-3; 9 bases match TRBD2. The CDR3 has 15 amino acids. Germline V lookup: CDR1 SGHTA, CDR2 FQGNSA. V trimming: 5 bases; J trimming: 1 base; junction bases outside the gene matches: 4.

The J gene is TRBJ1-3, the V gene TRBV28; 8 bases match TRBD1. This CDR3 comprises 16 residues. The trim removed 8 bases at V and 0 bases at J, leaving 9 bases unmatched. Germline CDR1 and CDR2: MDHEN and SYDVKM. The CDR3 is CASGSWTGLSGNTIYF. In nucleotides, the CDR3 is TGTGCCAGCGGGAGCTGGACAGGGCTCTCTGGAAACACCATATATTTT.

The chain employs TRBV18 and TRBJ1-1; D unclear. CDR3 size: 16 residues. Trimming took 3 bases from V and 1 from J, leaving 15 bases between them. Looked up from germline, CDR1 is KGHSH and CDR2 is LQKENI. CDR3 sequence reads: CASSPQWARTNTEAFF. For the CDR3, the DNA is TGTGCCAGCTCACCTCAATGGGCCAGAACGAACACTGAAGCTTTCTTT.

The rearrangement links TRBV3-1 (or the pseudogene TRBV3-2) to TRBJ2-3; 7 bases line up with TRBD2. Germline V gene data show CDR1 as LGHDT and CDR2 as YNNKEL (reference sequence). V shed 4 bases, J shed 10 bases, and the junction held 5 bases outside the gene matches. This CDR3 region has 12 residues. CDR3 sequence (DNA): TGTGCCAGCAGCCGGACTAGTTTGGCGCAGTATTTT. Amino acids: CASSRTSLAQYF.

This chain joins TRBV9 and TRBJ2-7; D is perhaps TRBD1 (6 bases). Germline V lookup: CDR1 SGDLS, CDR2 YYNGEE. CDR3 length equals 13 residues. V was cut by 0 bases and J by 7 bases, with 11 bases left in between. CDR3 sequence (DNA): TGTGCCAGCAGCGTAGCAGGGGCTGGTGAGCAGTACTTC. Translated, it gives CASSVAGAGEQYF.

J is TRBJ2-3 and V is TRBV6-5, with TRBD1 matching 7 bases. The junction had 9 bases not matched to a gene; V was cut back by 6 bases and J by 6 bases. Germline CDR1 is MNHEY and CDR2 is SVGAGI. The CDR3 totals 14 residues. CDR3 residues: CASSPTGAQDTQYF. DNA of the CDR3: TGTGCCAGCAGCCCCACAGGGGCCCAGGATACGCAGTATTTT.

The gene calls are TRBV6-5 and TRBJ2-3; D uncertain. Trimming shortened V by 4 bases and J by 5 bases, and 10 bases separated the two germline ends. Germline assignment: CDR1 MNHEY and CDR2 SVGAGI. The CDR3 sequence is 13 residues long. The CDR3 reads CASSWRSGDTQYF. The CDR3 DNA reads as TGTGCCAGCAGTTGGCGGAGTGGAGATACGCAGTATTTT.

The J gene is TRBJ2-3, the V gene TRBV28; 10 positions agree with TRBD1. The V and J ends lost 3 bases and 2 bases, in that order; junction bases with no gene match: 5. This CDR3 contains 16 residues. CDR1 and CDR2 from the germline V gene are MDHEN and SYDVKM. The CDR3 spells CASSFGGTGATDTQYF. The CDR3 nucleotides are TGTGCCAGCAGTTTTGGCGGGACAGGGGCCACAGATACGCAGTATTTT.

CDR3 sequence reads: CASTKNQGGYEQYF. The CDR3 DNA reads TGCGCCAGCACCAAAAACCAAGGCGGTTACGAGCAGTACTTC. The chain links TRBV5-1 to TRBJ2-7; D remains unclear. The V end was cut by 6 bases, the J end by 4 bases, with 17 bases between. Germline-derived CDR1 and CDR2 are SGHRS and YFSETQ. This CDR3 comprises 14 residues. Supplemented by reference TRBV5-1 and TRBJ2-7, the full variable domain reads KAGVTQTPRYLIKTRGQQVTLSCSPISGHRSVSWYQQTPGQGLQFLFEYFSETQRNKGNFPGRFSGRQFSNSRSEMNVSTLELGDSALYLCASTKNQGGYEQYFGPGTRLTVT.

This chain joins TRBV6-2 or TRBV6-3 and TRBJ1-2; 9 bases line up with TRBD1. The CDR3 has 16 residues. The V gene's germline CDR1 is MNHEY and CDR2 SVGEGT. V lost 5 bases and J lost 2; bases outside the gene matches: 9. The CDR3 loop reads CASSRNTGGRNYGYTF. The CDR3, as DNA: TGTGCCAGCAGTCGAAATACAGGGGGCCGCAACTATGGCTACACCTTC.

This chain uses TRBV18 with TRBJ2-7; 9 nucleotides line up with TRBD1. Trimming took 3 bases from V and 5 from J; bases not matched to a gene: 5. The germline CDR1 and CDR2 sequences are KGHSH and LQKENI. This CDR3 has 14 amino acids. The CDR3 DNA is TGTGCCAGCTCACCCCGGGACAGGGACCACGAGCAGTACTTC. Its protein is CASSPRDRDHEQYF.

The rearrangement links TRBV14 to TRBJ2-7, with 9 bases fitting TRBD2. V shed 1 base and J 6 bases; nucleotides not matched to a gene: 7. Germline assignment: CDR1 SGHDN and CDR2 FVKESK. The CDR3 is 15 residues long. The CDR3 loop reads CASSQVAGVSSEQYF. The CDR3 DNA is TGTGCCAGCAGCCAAGTAGCGGGAGTAAGTTCCGAGCAGTACTTC.

This CDR3 is CASSLTENTEAFF. Here the CDR3 DNA reads TGTGCCAGCAGCCTAACAGAGAACACTGAAGCTTTCTTT. The chain carries TRBV6-5 and TRBJ1-1; no definite D call. Trimming removed 6 bases from V and 1 base from J, with 9 bases in between. The CDR3 covers 13 residues. Germline lookup yields CDR1 MNHEY and CDR2 SVGAGI.